This T cell receptor (beta chain) was recovered during a study of blood T cells in healthy people across ages. Points from the study as a whole: Age advanced and TCR beta diversity per million T cells fell, roughly linearly.

Caucasian, healthy and from Russia, the donors were aged between roughly 6 and 100. Each donor gave 9.5 to 10 milliliters of peripheral blood. This CDR3 is 13 amino acids long. Trimming pared 6 bases from V and 0 bases from J, leaving 10 bases between. Germline values: CDR1 DFQATT, CDR2 SNEGSKA (reference sequence). Notes on this clonotype: The antigen remains undetermined.

Then a second PCR, running roughly 7 to 11 cycles, was carried out with a sample-barcoded 5' primer and a J-beta primer mix. Through a template-switch adaptor with 12 random nucleotides, each cDNA molecule received a tag. A single record per CDR3 protein comes from TCRdb applying MiXCR to the 5' RACE reads. Here the sample spans about 1.4 million distinct CDR3 sequences, 59% being singletons. V usage is TRBV20-1 and J usage is TRBJ2-3; D is uncertain. This TCR came from a young man in good health. Sequenced sample: blood. The CDR3 reads CSAARLSTDTQYF. The DNA for the CDR3 is TGCAGTGCCGCGCGGCTTAGCACAGATACGCAGTATTTT.